The sequence of this T cell receptor (beta chain) was determined in a study of T-cell reconstitution after alpha-beta-depleted transplantation in children. This clonotype was seen repeatedly, ten times or more. The library targeted TCRbeta and was prepared with unique molecular identifiers. TCRdb used MiXCR to reprocess the PCR reads, holding one entry per CDR3 protein. The sample has about 340,000 distinct CDR3 sequences, 13% seen once. CDR3 size: 15 residues. V was cut by 5 bases and J by 2 bases, with 13 bases left in between. The chain is built from TRBV12-3 or TRBV12-4 and TRBJ1-5; weak D call: TRBD1 (6 bases). The sequence was collected from a human donor who donated a stem cell graft to a child with Fanconi anemia. Sequenced material: PBMCs, taken from the stem cell graft. CDR3 residues: CASSTGRGGNQPQHF. The CDR3 region has the DNA TGTGCCAGCAGTACAGGCAGGGGCGGCAATCAGCCCCAGCATTTT.